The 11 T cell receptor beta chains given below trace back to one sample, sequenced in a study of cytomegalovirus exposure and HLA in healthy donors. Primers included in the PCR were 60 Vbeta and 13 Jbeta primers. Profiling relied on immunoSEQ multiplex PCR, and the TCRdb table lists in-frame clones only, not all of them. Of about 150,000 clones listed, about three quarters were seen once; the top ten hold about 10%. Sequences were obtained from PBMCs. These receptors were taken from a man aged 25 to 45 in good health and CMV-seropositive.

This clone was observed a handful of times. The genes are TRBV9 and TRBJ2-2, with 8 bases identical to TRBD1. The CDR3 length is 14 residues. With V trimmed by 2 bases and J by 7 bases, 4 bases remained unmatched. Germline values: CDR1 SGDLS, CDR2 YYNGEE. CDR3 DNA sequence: TGTGCCAGCAGCGTGGGACAGGCCGTCGGGGAGCTGTTTTTT. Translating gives CASSVGQAVGELFF.

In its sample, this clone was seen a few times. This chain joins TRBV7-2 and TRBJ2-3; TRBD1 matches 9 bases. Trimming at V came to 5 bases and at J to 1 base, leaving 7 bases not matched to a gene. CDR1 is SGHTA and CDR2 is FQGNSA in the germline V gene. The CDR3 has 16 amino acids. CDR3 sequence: CASSPGTGRGTDTQYF. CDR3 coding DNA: TGTGCCAGCAGCCCAGGGACAGGGAGAGGCACAGATACGCAGTATTTT.

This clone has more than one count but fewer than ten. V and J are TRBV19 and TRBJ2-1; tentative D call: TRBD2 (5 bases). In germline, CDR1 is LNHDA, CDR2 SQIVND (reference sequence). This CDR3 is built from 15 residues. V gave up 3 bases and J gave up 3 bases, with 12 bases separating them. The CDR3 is CASSMGELIYNEQFF. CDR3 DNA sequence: TGTGCCAGTAGTATGGGAGAACTAATCTACAATGAGCAGTTCTTC.

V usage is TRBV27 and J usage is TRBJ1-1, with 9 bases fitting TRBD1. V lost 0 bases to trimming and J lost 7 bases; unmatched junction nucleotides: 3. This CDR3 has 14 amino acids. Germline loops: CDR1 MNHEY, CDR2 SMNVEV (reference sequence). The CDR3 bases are TGTGCCAGCAGTTTATCAGGGACAGGGAATGAAGCTTTCTTT. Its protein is CASSLSGTGNEAFF.

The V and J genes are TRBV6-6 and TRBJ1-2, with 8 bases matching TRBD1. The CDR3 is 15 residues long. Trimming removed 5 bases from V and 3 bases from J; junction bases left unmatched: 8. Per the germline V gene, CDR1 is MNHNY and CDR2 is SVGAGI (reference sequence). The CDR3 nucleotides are TGTGCCAGCAGTCCCTGGACAGGGAACTACTATGGCTACACCTTC. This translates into CASSPWTGNYYGYTF.

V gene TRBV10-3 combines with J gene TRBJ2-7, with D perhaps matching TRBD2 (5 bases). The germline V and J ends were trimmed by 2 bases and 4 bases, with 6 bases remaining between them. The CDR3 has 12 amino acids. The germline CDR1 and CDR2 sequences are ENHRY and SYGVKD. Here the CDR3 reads CAISEGEYEQYF. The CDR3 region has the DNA TGTGCCATCAGTGAGGGGGAGTACGAGCAGTACTTC.

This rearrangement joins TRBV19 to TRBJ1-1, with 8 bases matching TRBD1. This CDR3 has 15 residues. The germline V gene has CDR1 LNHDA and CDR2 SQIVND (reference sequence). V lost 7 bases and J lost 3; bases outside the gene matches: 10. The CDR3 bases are TGTGCCAGTACCAAATTCAGGGGGCGCGACACTGAAGCTTTCTTT. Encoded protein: CASTKFRGRDTEAFF.

CDR3: CASTCSGGGSGEETQYF. Written as DNA, the CDR3 is TGTGCCAGCACTTGTAGCGGAGGCGGGAGCGGAGAAGAGACCCAGTACTTC. The J gene is TRBJ2-5, the V gene TRBV21-1; the table calls TRBD2, which could not be checked here. TRBV21-1 counts as a pseudogene. The CDR3 covers 17 residues.

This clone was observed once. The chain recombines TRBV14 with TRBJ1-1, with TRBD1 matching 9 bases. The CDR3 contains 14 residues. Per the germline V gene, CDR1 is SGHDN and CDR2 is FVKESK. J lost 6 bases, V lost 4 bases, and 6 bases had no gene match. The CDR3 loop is CASSRDREWAEAFF. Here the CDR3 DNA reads TGTGCCAGCAGCCGGGACAGGGAGTGGGCTGAAGCTTTCTTT.

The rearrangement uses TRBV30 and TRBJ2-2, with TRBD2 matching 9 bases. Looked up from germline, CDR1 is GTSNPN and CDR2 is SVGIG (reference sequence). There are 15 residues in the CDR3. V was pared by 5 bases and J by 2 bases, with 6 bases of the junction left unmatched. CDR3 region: CAWSPLAGNTGELFF. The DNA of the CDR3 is TGTGCCTGGTCCCCCCTAGCGGGAAACACCGGGGAGCTGTTTTTT.

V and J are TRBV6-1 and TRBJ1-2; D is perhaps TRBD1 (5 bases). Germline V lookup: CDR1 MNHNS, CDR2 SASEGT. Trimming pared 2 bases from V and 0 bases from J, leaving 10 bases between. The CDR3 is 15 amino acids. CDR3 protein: CASSEFTGPNYGYTF. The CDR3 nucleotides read TGTGCCAGCAGTGAATTTACAGGTCCTAACTATGGCTACACCTTC.